A single sample is the source of the 8 T cell receptor beta chains below, sequenced in a study of blood T cell repertoires in COVID-19. The repertoire was sequenced with immunoSEQ multiplex PCR; TCRdb's copy has only in-frame clones and lacks some. The sample has more than 85,000 clones; 70% to 85% are singletons. Material for sequencing was peripheral blood. The source is a man in his 70s with acute or convalescent COVID-19.

The chain carries TRBV2 and TRBJ1-5; 7 bases agree with TRBD1. The CDR3 loop spans 17 amino acids. The V and J ends lost 6 bases and 0 bases, in that order; junction bases with no gene match: 11. Germline V CDR1 and CDR2: SNHLY, FYNNEI. CDR3 nucleotide sequence: TGTGCCAGCAGGCCCGGGACAGCTATCTATAGCAATCAGCCCCAGCATTTT. Amino acid sequence: CASRPGTAIYSNQPQHF. The whole variable domain, remainder taken from reference TRBV2 and TRBJ1-5, is EPEVTQTPSHQVTQMGQEVILRCVPISNHLYFYWYRQILGQKVEFLVSFYNNEISEKSEIFDDQFSVERPDGSNFTLKIRSTKLEDSAMYFCASRPGTAIYSNQPQHFGDGTRLSIL.

This chain connects TRBV6-4 to TRBJ2-3; possibly TRBD1 for D (6 bases). Trimming left V 5 bases short and J 7 bases short, with 13 bases between. The CDR3 contains 13 residues. Germline V lookup: CDR1 MRHNA, CDR2 SNTAGT. CDR3 nucleotides: TGTGCCAGCAGTCCACCGGGACAAAATACGCAGTATTTT. Protein: CASSPPGQNTQYF.

This chain uses TRBV6-2 or TRBV6-3 with TRBJ2-1, with D perhaps matching TRBD2 (6 bases). The CDR3 sequence is 17 residues long. V was clipped by 5 bases and J by 7 bases, with 24 bases between them. Germline V lookup: CDR1 MNHEY, CDR2 SVGEGT. CDR3 in DNA: TGTGCCAGCAGTCCCTGGAGGGCCGACCCGTTACAAAATGAGCAGTTCTTC. This translates into CASSPWRADPLQNEQFF.

Here the CDR3 DNA reads TGTGCCAGCAGTTCTGCGTCGGGTTTAAGGACCCAGTACTTC. It specifies CASSSASGLRTQYF. The rearrangement uses TRBV6-5 and TRBJ2-5; no firm D call. The CDR3 runs 14 residues. Trimming shortened V by 4 bases and J by 7 bases, and 16 bases separated the two germline ends. Germline V gene sequence: CDR1 MNHEY, CDR2 SVGAGI.

This chain links TRBV11-2 with TRBJ1-2; D is unclear. Trimming removed 1 base at V and 4 bases at J, with 7 bases between. The CDR3 extends over 13 amino acids. Germline V gene sequence: CDR1 SGHAT, CDR2 FQNNGV. The CDR3 sequence is CASSLGRVYGYTF. CDR3 in DNA: TGTGCCAGCAGCTTAGGACGGGTCTATGGCTACACCTTC.

V usage is TRBV7-2 and J usage is TRBJ1-2; 7 bases line up with TRBD1. Trimming at V came to 5 bases and at J to 3 bases, leaving 6 bases not matched to a gene. Per germline, CDR1 SGHTA and CDR2 FQGNSA. CDR3 size: 14 residues. CDR3 in amino acids: CASSLRQGDYGYTF. Here the CDR3 DNA reads TGTGCCAGCAGCCTACGACAGGGAGACTATGGCTACACCTTC.

The chain is built from TRBV20-1 and TRBJ2-1, with 9 positions matching TRBD1. CDR3 size: 15 residues. Germline V gives CDR1 DFQATT, CDR2 SNEGSKA (reference sequence). Trimming took 3 bases from V and 3 from J; bases not matched to a gene: 6. The CDR3: CSASLGTGFYNEQFF. CDR3 nucleotides: TGCAGTGCTAGTCTGGGGACAGGGTTCTACAATGAGCAGTTCTTC.

This chain connects TRBV19 to TRBJ2-5; D perhaps matches TRBD2 (6 bases). V lost 8 bases to trimming and J lost 5 bases, with 21 bases between them. The germline CDR1 and CDR2 sequences are LNHDA and SQIVND (reference sequence). The CDR3 length is 15 residues. The CDR3 nucleotides read TGTGCCAGTGGCCAAGACCCGCGGGATGGGGAGACCCAGTACTTC. It encodes CASGQDPRDGETQYF. Filled out from reference TRBV19 and TRBJ2-5, the complete variable domain reads DGGITQSPKYLFRKEGQNVTLSCEQNLNHDAMYWYRQDPGQGLRLIYYSQIVNDFQKGDIAEGYSVSREKKESFPLTVTSAQKNPTAFYLCASGQDPRDGETQYFGPGTRLLVL.